The T cell receptor beta chain described here comes from a study of T cells in Graves' hyperthyroidism and ophthalmopathy. Findings and limits, study-wide: Clonotypes that were expanded in thyroid above 0.001 mostly appeared in blood too.

RNA transcripts yielded amplified TCR beta CDR3 regions. HTBI primers were employed in a first-round RT-PCR of the TCR CDR3. TCRdb re-called the multiplex PCR reads with MiXCR, one entry per CDR3 protein. This sample has around 660,000 distinct CDR3 sequences; 40% to 55% occur once, and the top ten carry less than 9%. This clonotype showed up just a few times. Antigen specificity is unknown. Diagnostic decisions used clinical symptoms, serum thyroxine and TRAb, thyroid ultrasound and orbital computed tomography. V lost 5 bases and J lost 0; bases outside the gene matches: 9. Germline V CDR1 and CDR2: SEHNR, FQNEAQ (reference sequence). This CDR3 comprises 16 residues.

The sample was peripheral blood or thyroid tissue (not recorded which). This chain joins TRBV7-9 and TRBJ2-5, with 7 positions matching TRBD2. This TCR was sampled from an adult man with Graves' disease, either hyperthyroidism or ophthalmopathy (not recorded which). CDR3: CASSLGFRGDQETQYF. The DNA of the CDR3 is TGTGCCAGCAGCCTTGGTTTTCGGGGGGACCAAGAGACCCAGTACTTC.